The 23 T cell receptor beta chains below all came from one sample that was sequenced in a study of tumor-infiltrating lymphocytes in primary liver carcinoma. It was unsorted whole blood that yielded blood RNA, and germline DNA was also extracted. A constant-region primer served to make TCR beta cDNA from about 0.45 ug total RNA. Three rounds of nested multiplex PCR with slightly modified ARM-PCR produced TCR beta libraries. Forward primers for TRBV1-TRBV30 and a C-beta reverse primer served the first two PCR rounds, at approximately 10 cycles each. Each CDR3 protein is one row after TCRdb ran MiXCR on the multiplex PCR reads. The table has about 320,000 distinct CDR3 sequences, 50% to 60% seen once. Sequences were obtained from peripheral blood. The receptors were gathered from a woman under 40 with primary liver carcinoma and hepatitis B virus infection.

Worth noting for this clonotype: Since no conserved phenylalanine or tryptophan closes the CDR3, a read error is the likely cause. The chain joins TRBV11-2 to TRBJ2-1; D gene ambiguous. The DNA matches TRBJ2-7 better at its end, which makes the J call doubtful. From germline, CDR1 is SGHAT and CDR2 FQNNGV. The CDR3 is made up of 15 amino acids. For the CDR3, the DNA is TGTGCCAGCAGCTTAGAGCTGAGCTCCTACAATGAGCAGTACTCC. Amino acids: CASSLELSSYNEQYS.

With respect to this clonotype: One junction end disagrees with the germline gene, perhaps due to a read error. The chain links TRBV12-3 or TRBV12-4 to TRBJ1-1; D gene unclear. This CDR3 has 14 residues. The CDR3 nucleotides are TGTGTCAGCAGCAGAGGTCGGTGGGACACTGAAGCTTTCTTT. Protein sequence: CVSSRGRWDTEAFF.

A remark on this clonotype: It may be a read error: a sequence one base away is much more abundant. The gene calls are TRBV12-3 or TRBV12-4 and TRBJ2-5; D ambiguous. The CDR3 totals 13 residues. The CDR3: CASSSDWTETQNF. The CDR3, as DNA: TGTGCCAGCAGTTCCGACTGGACGGAGACCCAGAACTTC.

On this clonotype: Just one base apart from a much larger clone, this may be a read error. The chain recombines TRBV12-3 or TRBV12-4 with TRBJ1-1, with TRBD1 matching 7 bases. The CDR3 spans 16 residues. The CDR3 sequence: CASGLLTGSMNTEAFF. CDR3 coding DNA: TGTGCCAGCGGTTTGTTGACAGGGAGCATGAACACTGAAGCTTTCTTT.

This clonotype occurred a few times. This chain links TRBV24-1 with TRBJ2-3; perhaps TRBD1 as D (5 bases). From germline, CDR1 is KGHDR and CDR2 SFDVKD. The CDR3 totals 14 residues. V was trimmed by 4 bases and J by 3 bases, leaving 10 bases between them. The CDR3 region has the DNA TGTGCCACCAGTGAATCGCCAGGGACAGATACGCAGTATTTT. The encoded protein is CATSESPGTDTQYF.

In regard to this clonotype: Sequence at one end of the junction differs from germline and may be a read error. The gene calls are TRBV10-1 and TRBJ1-6, with D uncertain. Germline V gene data show CDR1 as WNHNN and CDR2 as SYGVQD (reference sequence). This CDR3 spans 13 amino acids. The CDR3 loop is CAGSIRTDSPLHF. The CDR3 DNA follows: TGCGCCGGCAGTATCAGGACGGATTCACCCCTCCACTTC.

A note on this clonotype: A much larger clone differs by one base, so this may be a read error. The genes are TRBV6-6 and TRBJ1-4; no clear D. The germline gives CDR1 MNHNY, CDR2 SVGAGI (reference sequence). This CDR3 contains 15 residues. CDR3 region: CVSSKLLTTNEKLFF. The CDR3 DNA sequence: TGTGTCAGCAGTAAACTACTGACAACTAATGAAAAACTGTTTTTT.

V gene TRBV14 combines with J gene TRBJ2-3; D gene unclear. CDR1 and CDR2 from the germline V gene are SGHDN and FVKESK. V lost 6 bases to trimming and J lost 0 bases, with 13 bases between them. This CDR3 spans 15 amino acids. CDR3 nucleotides: TGTGCCAGCAGTCCTTCGACAACTAGCACAGATACGCAGTATTTT. Protein product: CASSPSTTSTDTQYF.

In its sample, this clonotype was seen many times. For the CDR3, the DNA is TGTGCCAGCAGTTTATTATTTGCGGGAGGCTGGGATACGCAGTATTTT. This translates into CASSLLFAGGWDTQYF. V is TRBV12-3 or TRBV12-4 and J is TRBJ2-3, with 8 bases fitting TRBD2. V dropped 2 bases and J dropped 6; count of bases not matched to a gene: 10. The CDR3 length is 16 residues.

As regards this clonotype: No conserved phenylalanine or tryptophan is present at the end of the CDR3, so a read error is the likely explanation. V is TRBV12-3 or TRBV12-4 and J is TRBJ2-1, with D tentatively TRBD2 (6 bases). V was cut by 2 bases and J by 6 bases, with 11 bases left in between. The CDR3 contains 14 residues. The chain's CDR3 is CASSLRAGSNEQFL. CDR3 DNA: TGTGCCAGCAGTTTAAGGGCGGGGTCCAATGAGCAGTTCCTC.

Concerning this clonotype: As the CDR3 is not closed by the conserved phenylalanine or tryptophan, this likely results from a read error. This sequence joins TRBV11-2 and TRBJ2-7; TRBD1 agrees at 9 bases. Germline assignment: CDR1 SGHAT and CDR2 FQNNGV. The CDR3 loop spans 13 amino acids. DNA for the CDR3: TGTGTCAGCAGCCAGGACAGGGGTCGAGAGCAGTACTTG. Its translation is CVSSQDRGREQYL.

In this sample, this clonotype turned up many times. The chain combines TRBV6-5 with TRBJ2-1; tentatively, D is TRBD2 (5 bases). This CDR3 contains 14 residues. The V gene's germline CDR1 is MNHEY and CDR2 SVGAGI. Trimming stripped 6 bases from V and 0 bases from J, with 9 bases between. DNA for the CDR3: TGTGCCAGCAGCGATGGGAGCTCCTACAATGAGCAGTTCTTC. Translating gives CASSDGSSYNEQFF.

In its sample, this clonotype was seen a few times. The chain couples TRBV5-4 to TRBJ2-3; D call uncertain. The V and J ends lost 0 bases and 2 bases respectively, with 10 bases between them. This CDR3 is built from 15 residues. CDR1 SGHNT and CDR2 YYREEE come from the germline V gene (reference sequence). This CDR3 reads CASSLAAGSTDTQYF. The CDR3 bases are TGTGCCAGCAGCTTGGCCGCCGGATCCACAGATACGCAGTATTTT. Complete variable domain (other parts from reference TRBV5-4 and TRBJ2-3): ETGVTQSPTHLIKTRGQQVTLRCSSQSGHNTVSWYQQALGQGPQFIFQYYREEENGRGNFPPRFSGLQFPNYSSELNVNALELDDSALYLCASSLAAGSTDTQYFGPGTRLTVL.

This clonotype was counted many times. The rearrangement links TRBV13 to TRBJ2-1; 13 nucleotides align to TRBD2. The germline V gene encodes CDR1 PRHDT and CDR2 FYEKMQ (reference sequence). The CDR3 length is 16 residues. Trimming removed 5 bases from V and 4 bases from J; junction bases left unmatched: 5. CDR3 protein: CASSTGTSGAYNEQFF. The CDR3 DNA reads TGTGCCAGCAGCACCGGGACTAGCGGGGCATACAATGAGCAGTTCTTC.

This clonotype was seen at least ten times. The rearrangement links TRBV29-1 to TRBJ2-7; 9 bases are shared with TRBD2. The germline CDR1 and CDR2 sequences are SQVTM and ANQGSEA. The CDR3 is made up of 14 amino acids. Trimming cost V 5 bases and J 2 bases; bases outside gene matches: 7. For the CDR3, the DNA is TGCAGCGTTATTTCTGCTAGCGGGACCTACGAGCAGTACTTC. Amino acid sequence: CSVISASGTYEQYF.

With regard to this clonotype: A much bigger clone sits one base away, suggesting this may be a read error. J is TRBJ1-1 and V is TRBV4-1; D gene uncertain. In germline, CDR1 is MGHRA, CDR2 YSYEKL. This CDR3 spans 14 amino acids. For the CDR3, the DNA is TGCACCAGCAGACCTTATACGGGGAACACTGAAGCTTTCTTT. Amino acid sequence: CTSRPYTGNTEAFF.

About this clonotype itself: A read error is possible here, since a much larger clone lies one base away. V and J are TRBV12-3 or TRBV12-4 and TRBJ2-2, with 9 bases that match TRBD1. J gave up 6 bases and V 8 bases, and 16 bases lay outside the gene matches. The CDR3 loop spans 17 amino acids. In DNA form, the CDR3 reads TGTGCCAGCCGCGCTGGATGGGACAGGGTTTCGTCCGGGGAGCTGTTTTTT. This sequence encodes CASRAGWDRVSSGELFF.

This clonotype has at least ten counts. The chain joins TRBV4-2 to TRBJ2-5, with TRBD1 matching 7 bases. V lost 4 bases and J lost 5; bases outside the gene matches: 13. The length of the CDR3 is 16 residues. Germline V gives CDR1 LGHNA, CDR2 YNFKEQ. The CDR3 is CASSLLLGQSRETQYF. CDR3 coding DNA: TGTGCCAGCAGCCTCCTCCTGGGACAGTCCCGGGAGACCCAGTACTTC.

This clonotype occurred many times. The V gene is TRBV12-3 or TRBV12-4, the J gene TRBJ2-5; possible D gene TRBD2, 5 bases. With 8 bases removed from V and 6 bases from J, the gap between germline ends came to 16 bases. This CDR3 has 13 amino acids. CDR3 coding DNA: TGTGCCAGCGGAGAGGGTACACTCCAGACCCAGTACTTC. Encoded protein: CASGEGTLQTQYF.

As for this clonotype: One base away lies a much larger clone, so this may be a sequencing read error. The CDR3 spells CASRPGLAGAYEQYF. The CDR3 DNA reads TGTGCCAGCAGACCCGGACTAGCGGGGGCCTACGAGCAGTACTTC. The gene calls are TRBV12-3 or TRBV12-4 and TRBJ2-7; the match to TRBD2 covers 13 bases. The CDR3 totals 15 residues. With 6 bases clipped from V and 2 bases from J, the junction kept 4 bases outside the gene matches.

This clonotype occurred a few times. Being one base from a much bigger clone, this may be a read error. The chain combines TRBV11-3 with TRBJ1-1; D not resolved. CDR1 and CDR2 from the germline V gene are SGHNT and YENEEA. The CDR3 has 12 amino acids. CDR3: CAGSLEPTEAFF. The CDR3 coding sequence is TGTGCCGGCAGCTTAGAGCCCACTGAAGCTTTCTTT.

This clonotype was detected a few times. This chain connects TRBV2 to TRBJ2-5; D gene unclear. V dropped 6 bases and J dropped 5 bases, with 19 bases sitting between them. Germline lookup yields CDR1 SNHLY and CDR2 FYNNEI. The CDR3 loop spans 15 amino acids. CDR3 in amino acids: CASSPSVTHGETQYF. The CDR3 nucleotides are TGTGCCAGCAGCCCCTCCGTGACCCACGGGGAGACCCAGTACTTC.

The chain has TRBV29-1 and TRBJ1-2, with D maybe TRBD1 (6 bases). This CDR3 has 17 residues. Deletions cut 4 bases from V and 8 bases from J, with 29 bases between. Germline V gives CDR1 SQVTM, CDR2 ANQGSEA. DNA of the CDR3: TGCAGCGTTGGGGACCATTTCTCGCGGGAAGAGGGGGGAGGCTACACCTTC. Protein sequence: CSVGDHFSREEGGGYTF.